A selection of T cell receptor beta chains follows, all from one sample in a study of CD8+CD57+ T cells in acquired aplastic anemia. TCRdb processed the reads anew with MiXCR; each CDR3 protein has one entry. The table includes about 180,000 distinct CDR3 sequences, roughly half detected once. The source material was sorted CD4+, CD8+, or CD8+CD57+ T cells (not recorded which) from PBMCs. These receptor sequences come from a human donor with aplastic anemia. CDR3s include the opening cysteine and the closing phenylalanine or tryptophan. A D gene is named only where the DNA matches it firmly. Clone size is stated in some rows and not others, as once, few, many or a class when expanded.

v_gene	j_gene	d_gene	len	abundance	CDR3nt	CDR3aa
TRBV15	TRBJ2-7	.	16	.	TGTGCCACCAGCGAACTCAGGGGCGACGGAGGGTACGAGCAGTACTTC	CATSELRGDGGYEQYF
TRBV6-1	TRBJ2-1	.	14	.	TGTGCCAGCAGTGAAGGTCAAGCCTACAATGAGCAGTTCTTC	CASSEGQAYNEQFF
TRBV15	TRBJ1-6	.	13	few	TGTGCCACCAGCAATGATCCTAACTCACCCCTCCACTTT	CATSNDPNSPLHF
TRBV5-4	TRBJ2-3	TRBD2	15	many	TGTGCCAGCAGCTTCCCGGGACTATACTCAGATACGCAGTATTTT	CASSFPGLYSDTQYF
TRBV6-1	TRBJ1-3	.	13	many	TGTGCCAGCAGTGAGCGACAGAGAAACACCATATATTTT	CASSERQRNTIYF
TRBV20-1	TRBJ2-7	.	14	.	TGCAGTGCTAGAAGGATAGGAGATTCGTACGAGCAGTACTTC	CSARRIGDSYEQYF
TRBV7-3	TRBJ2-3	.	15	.	TGTGCCAGCAGTTCGGCTAGCGTGAGAATGGATACGCAGTATTTT	CASSSASVRMDTQYF
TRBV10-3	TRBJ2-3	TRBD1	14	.	TGTGCCGCGTGGGACAGCGCAGTTAAAGATACGCAGTATTTT	CAAWDSAVKDTQYF
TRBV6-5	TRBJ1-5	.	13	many	TGTGCCAGCACCGGGGGGCAAAGTCAGCCCCAGCATTTT	CASTGGQSQPQHF
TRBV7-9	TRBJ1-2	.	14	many	TGTGCCAGCAGCTTAGCTGGTGTTAACTATGGCTACACCTTC	CASSLAGVNYGYTF
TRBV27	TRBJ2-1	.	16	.	TGTGCCAGCACCTTCCTCAGGGGAAAATCCTACAATGAGCAGTTCTTC	CASTFLRGKSYNEQFF
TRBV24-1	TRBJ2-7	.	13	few	TGTGCCACTGCCCGCGGGTTAGGCTACGAGCAGTACTTC	CATARGLGYEQYF
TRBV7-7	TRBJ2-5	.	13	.	TGTGCTAGCAGCCCGGACTTCGGGGAGACCCAGTACTTC	CASSPDFGETQYF
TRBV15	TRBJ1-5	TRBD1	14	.	TGTGCCACAGTTACGACAGGGTCCAATCAGCCCCAGCATTTT	CATVTTGSNQPQHF
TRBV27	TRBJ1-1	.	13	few	TGTGCCAGCAGTTCCACTCCGGGGGCTGAAGCTTTCTTT	CASSSTPGAEAFF
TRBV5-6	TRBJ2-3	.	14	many	TGTGCCAGCAGCTACCTAGGGCCCACAGATACGCAGTATTTT	CASSYLGPTDTQYF
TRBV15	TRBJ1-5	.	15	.	TGTGCCACCAGCAGAGATCAAGGGGTCAATCAGCCCCAGCATTTT	CATSRDQGVNQPQHF
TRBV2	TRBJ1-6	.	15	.	TGTGCCAGCAGTGACGTGGAAGCCTATAATTCACCCCTCCACTTT	CASSDVEAYNSPLHF
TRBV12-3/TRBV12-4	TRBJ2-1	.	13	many	TGTGCCAGCAGTTTAGCGAACAGGGCAGGGCAGTTCTTC	CASSLANRAGQFF
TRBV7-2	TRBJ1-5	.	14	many	TGTGCCAGCAGCCCTAACAGGAGCAATCAGCCCCAGCATTTT	CASSPNRSNQPQHF
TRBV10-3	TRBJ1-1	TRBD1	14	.	TGTGCCATCAGAGAGACAGGGGTCAGCACTGAAGCTTTCTTT	CAIRETGVSTEAFF
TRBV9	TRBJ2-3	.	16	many	TGTGCCAGCAGCGTACCCTCGGGCAGTAGCACAGATACGCAGTATTTT	CASSVPSGSSTDTQYF
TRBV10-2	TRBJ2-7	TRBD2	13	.	TGCGCATCCGGGACTAGTGGCGTCCACGAGCAGTACTTC	CASGTSGVHEQYF